This TCR beta chain came from a study of blood T cell repertoires in COVID-19. Study at large: The origin of the acute and convalescent COVID-19 samples was the United States, Italy and Spain. T cells, B-cell-depleted T cells, or PBMCs supplied cDNA or gDNA.

Study processing details: Reference gene primer amplification in the assay estimated nucleated cell counts. Assay used: immunoSEQ multiplex PCR; TCRdb lists only in-frame clones, some missing. The V and J calls and the clone size are those of that table, but D and trimming were determined from the DNA. The sample lists around 93,000 clones; 87% were seen once. The germline V gene encodes CDR1 SEHNR and CDR2 FQNEAQ (reference sequence). CDR3 size: 14 residues. Trimming left V 0 bases short and J 1 base short, with 6 bases between. The sequencing sample was made of peripheral blood. This sequence originates from a human donor in a cohort sampled during active COVID-19. This chain links TRBV7-9 with TRBJ1-1, with D uncertain. CDR3 DNA sequence: TGTGCCAGCAGCTTAGCGAGACAGAACACTGAAGCTTTCTTT. It codes for CASSLARQNTEAFF.